Listed here are 25 T cell receptor beta chains from one sample, sequenced in a study of shared clonotypes between healthy human individuals. It was CD45RO-negative cells, positively selected for CCR7, that made up naive CD8 cells, with terminally differentiated effector memory CD45RA+ cells excluded. Produced via immunoSEQ multiplex PCR; TCRdb's table is partial and in-frame only. Of about 2.2 million clones in the sample, approximately 94% were seen once. Sequenced material: naive CD8+ T cells from PBMCs. The source of these receptors is a man aged 18 to 29 in good health. Some clones in this sample may be carry-over from other donors' samples.

V and J are TRBV7-9 and TRBJ2-1; a possible D gene is TRBD2 (6 bases). The CDR3 loop spans 15 amino acids. V shed 2 bases and J shed 5 bases, with 13 bases lying between them. The germline CDR1 and CDR2 sequences are SEHNR and FQNEAQ (reference sequence). The CDR3 region has the DNA TGTGCCAGCAGCTTACGGCTAGCGACTGACAATGAGCAGTTCTTC. Protein: CASSLRLATDNEQFF.

Concerning this clone: The same CDR3 is also encoded by other DNA sequences in this sample. The chain couples TRBV6-5 to TRBJ1-2, with 8 positions matching TRBD1. The CDR3 length is 16 residues. The ends lost 0 bases at V and 0 bases at J; junction bases unmatched: 3. Germline-derived CDR1 and CDR2 are MNHEY and SVGAGI. The CDR3 sequence: CASSYSTGEANYGYTF. CDR3 sequence (DNA): TGTGCCAGCAGTTACTCGACAGGGGAAGCTAACTATGGCTACACCTTC.

V and J are TRBV4-1 and TRBJ1-4, with D tentatively TRBD1 (6 bases). Germline V gene lookup returns CDR1 MGHRA and CDR2 YSYEKL. Trimming removed 8 bases from V and 2 bases from J, with 12 bases in between. The CDR3 has 14 amino acids. The CDR3 region has the DNA TGCGCCAGCGCAGGGGTACCCACTAATGAAAAACTGTTTTTT. This translates into CASAGVPTNEKLFF.

This chain joins TRBV27 and TRBJ2-7; 9 nucleotides line up with TRBD1. The CDR3 runs to 16 residues. The germline V gene has CDR1 MNHEY and CDR2 SMNVEV (reference sequence). J was trimmed by 1 base and V by 5 bases; bases with no gene match: 9. This CDR3 reads CASSLIGTGRSYEQYF. The CDR3 coding sequence is TGTGCCAGCAGTCTCATCGGGACAGGGCGTTCCTACGAGCAGTACTTC.

The chain carries TRBV11-2 and TRBJ2-7; D may be TRBD1 (6 bases). V lost 4 bases, J lost 2 bases, and 12 bases lay in between. CDR1 is SGHAT, CDR2 FQNNGV, per germline. The CDR3 is 14 amino acids. In DNA, the CDR3 is TGTGCCAGCAGCTCCGCCGACAGGACCTACGAGCAGTACTTC. Its translation: CASSSADRTYEQYF.

The CDR3 DNA reads as TGTGCCATCAGTGACCAGCAAGGTTTGGGCGGGTGGGAGACCCAGTACTTC. This encodes CAISDQQGLGGWETQYF. The rearrangement joins TRBV10-3 to TRBJ2-5; TRBD2 might be the D (5 bases). The CDR3 is 17 amino acids. Trimming removed 3 bases at V and 5 bases at J, with 22 bases between. Germline CDR1 is ENHRY and CDR2 is SYGVKD.

This chain links TRBV4-1 with TRBJ1-4; D might be TRBD1 (5 bases). The germline V gene encodes CDR1 MGHRA and CDR2 YSYEKL. CDR3 length: 15 amino acids. V was shortened by 1 base and J by 5 bases, with 11 bases between the two germline ends. This chain's CDR3 is CASSQVGDLNEKLFF. DNA of the CDR3: TGCGCCAGCAGCCAAGTAGGGGACCTAAATGAAAAACTGTTTTTT.

This chain joins TRBV9 and TRBJ2-1, with 10 bases lining up with TRBD2. The germline CDR1 and CDR2 sequences are SGDLS and YYNGEE. The CDR3 covers 16 residues. With V trimmed by 3 bases and J by 8 bases, 11 bases remained unmatched. CDR3 loop: CASSEPGLAGVHEQFF. For the CDR3, the DNA is TGTGCCAGCAGCGAACCAGGGCTAGCGGGAGTCCATGAGCAGTTCTTC.

The rearrangement joins TRBV27 to TRBJ2-5, with D unresolved. V shed 5 bases and J shed 5 bases, with 15 bases lying between them. Germline CDR1 reads MNHEY; CDR2 reads SMNVEV (reference sequence). This CDR3 contains 14 residues. The CDR3 nucleotides read TGTGCCAGCAGTGACCGGATGGGGAAGGAGACCCAGTACTTC. Translated, it gives CASSDRMGKETQYF.

This clone has just a few counts. The V gene is TRBV7-6, the J gene TRBJ1-1; 7 bases are a match to TRBD1. Unmatched junction bases numbered 6, after V lost 4 bases and J lost 1 base. Germline loops: CDR1 SGHVS, CDR2 FNYEAQ. The CDR3 runs 15 residues. CDR3 DNA sequence: TGTGCCAGCAGCTCCCGGGACAGTAGGAACACTGAAGCTTTCTTT. This sequence encodes CASSSRDSRNTEAFF.

The chain uses TRBV27 and TRBJ1-1; no definite D call. Germline CDR1 and CDR2: MNHEY and SMNVEV (reference sequence). CDR3 length: 15 amino acids. V was shortened by 0 bases and J by 5 bases, with 13 bases between the two germline ends. CDR3 sequence: CASSLSASLRTEAFF. The DNA of the CDR3 is TGTGCCAGCAGTTTATCAGCCAGCCTAAGGACTGAAGCTTTCTTT.

The chain carries TRBV9 and TRBJ2-7; D not resolved. Germline CDR1 SGDLS, CDR2 YYNGEE. V lost 7 bases and J 0 bases, leaving 14 bases between the germline ends. CDR3 length: 14 residues. The CDR3 sequence is CASGRGSDSYEQYF. CDR3 nucleotide sequence: TGTGCCAGCGGGCGAGGATCTGACTCCTACGAGCAGTACTTC.

The chain couples TRBV5-6 to TRBJ2-7; TRBD2 might be the D (7 bases). CDR3 length equals 15 residues. CDR1 is SGHDT and CDR2 is YYEEEE in the germline V gene. V lost 4 bases and J lost 2, with 16 bases in between. The CDR3 loop reads CASSPLGGPPYEQYF. CDR3 bases: TGTGCCAGCAGCCCGCTCGGGGGGCCCCCCTACGAGCAGTACTTC.

The chain has TRBV7-2 and TRBJ1-5, with no clear D. CDR1 and CDR2 (germline): SGHTA, FQGNSA. The V end was cut by 1 base, the J end by 6 bases, with 13 bases between. The CDR3 sequence is 15 residues long. The CDR3 loop reads CASSLGLGRSQPQHF. For the CDR3, the DNA is TGTGCCAGCAGCTTAGGCCTTGGACGGTCTCAGCCCCAGCATTTT.

V usage is TRBV4-1 and J usage is TRBJ2-1; D is perhaps TRBD1 (6 bases). The CDR3 consists of 18 residues. V was clipped by 0 bases and J by 0 bases, with 15 bases between them. Germline CDR1 MGHRA, CDR2 YSYEKL. The DNA of the CDR3 is TGCGCCAGCAGCCAAGATTGGGTGGGGGCGAACTCCTACAATGAGCAGTTCTTC. It yields the protein CASSQDWVGANSYNEQFF.

A note on this clone: Other DNA sequences of this sample code for an identical CDR3. The chain employs TRBV6-5 and TRBJ2-7, with D maybe TRBD1 (5 bases). Per germline, CDR1 MNHEY and CDR2 SVGAGI. Trimming pared 2 bases from V and 4 bases from J, leaving 9 bases between. There are 13 residues in the CDR3. CDR3 coding DNA: TGTGCCAGCAGTTACCAGGGTTCGTACGAGCAGTACTTC. This sequence encodes CASSYQGSYEQYF.

The gene calls are TRBV4-1 and TRBJ2-1; tentatively, D is TRBD2 (5 bases). Trimming left V 4 bases short and J 10 bases short, with 20 bases between. The CDR3 sequence is 15 residues long. Per germline, CDR1 MGHRA and CDR2 YSYEKL. CDR3 DNA: TGCGCCAGCAGCCGACTCCCGGGCCCCGGCGGGGAGCAGTTCTTC. Amino acids: CASSRLPGPGGEQFF.

The J gene is TRBJ2-7, the V gene TRBV27; the match to TRBD1 covers 7 bases. V lost 8 bases to trimming and J lost 5 bases; unmatched junction nucleotides: 12. Germline lookup yields CDR1 MNHEY and CDR2 SMNVEV (reference sequence). This CDR3 comprises 14 residues. As DNA, the CDR3 is TGTGCCAGCGGGGACGGCGACAGGGAACACGAGCAGTACTTC. Its translation is CASGDGDREHEQYF.

In its sample, this clone was seen once. This chain uses TRBV7-2 with TRBJ2-7; 15 nucleotides match TRBD2. Germline V gene sequence: CDR1 SGHTA, CDR2 FQGNSA. The CDR3 sequence is 15 residues long. V trimming: 6 bases; J trimming: 4 bases; junction bases outside the gene matches: 4. This chain's CDR3 is CASRVGLAGGYEQYF. The CDR3 DNA follows: TGTGCCAGCAGGGTAGGACTAGCGGGAGGGTACGAGCAGTACTTC.

The rearrangement links TRBV5-1 to TRBJ2-1, with 7 bases matching TRBD1. The CDR3 covers 16 residues. V dropped 0 bases and J dropped 2; count of bases not matched to a gene: 5. CDR1 and CDR2 (germline): SGHRS, YFSETQ. The CDR3 reads CASSLEPGGPYNEQFF. CDR3 bases: TGCGCCAGCAGCTTGGAGCCAGGGGGACCCTACAATGAGCAGTTCTTC.

Points on this clone: Other DNA sequences in this sample translate to the same CDR3. The rearrangement uses TRBV7-9 and TRBJ2-1; 11 bases line up with TRBD2. Trimming at V came to 5 bases and at J to 4 bases, leaving 4 bases not matched to a gene. Looked up from germline, CDR1 is SEHNR and CDR2 is FQNEAQ (reference sequence). The CDR3 consists of 15 residues. The CDR3 loop is CASSPRLAGYNEQFF. Here the CDR3 DNA reads TGTGCCAGCAGCCCTAGACTAGCGGGGTACAATGAGCAGTTCTTC.

The chain couples TRBV14 to TRBJ2-4; D might be TRBD1 or TRBD2, each matching 5 bases. V lost 1 base, J lost 2 bases, and 15 bases lay in between. The germline gives CDR1 SGHDN, CDR2 FVKESK. The CDR3 length is 17 residues. CDR3 residues: CASSQGDVKSTKNIQYF. CDR3 coding DNA: TGTGCCAGCAGCCAAGGGGACGTAAAAAGTACCAAAAACATTCAGTACTTC.

This sequence joins TRBV18 and TRBJ2-7, with 12 bases matching TRBD2. Germline lookup yields CDR1 KGHSH and CDR2 LQKENI. CDR3 length equals 16 residues. Trimming cost V 4 bases and J 4 bases; bases outside gene matches: 8. The CDR3 spells CASSLRLAGERYEQYF. CDR3 DNA: TGTGCCAGCTCACTGAGACTAGCGGGAGAAAGGTACGAGCAGTACTTC.

This clone was seen only a few times. The genes are TRBV28 and TRBJ1-2; D is perhaps TRBD1 (6 bases). The CDR3 is 14 amino acids. Between the trimmed V and J ends, which lost 1 base and 11 bases, there was a span of 17 bases. Germline V gene sequence: CDR1 MDHEN, CDR2 SYDVKM. The CDR3 region is CASSLLPGVPVYTF. The CDR3 region has the DNA TGTGCCAGCAGTTTATTGCCAGGGGTCCCTGTTTACACCTTC.

The genes are TRBV7-2 and TRBJ1-5; D is undetermined. The CDR3 extends over 16 amino acids. Germline V gene data show CDR1 as SGHTA and CDR2 as FQGNSA. V was cut by 0 bases and J by 8 bases, with 17 bases left in between. This CDR3 reads CASSLARSVEYEPQHF. CDR3 bases: TGTGCCAGCAGCTTAGCCCGAAGCGTGGAGTATGAGCCCCAGCATTTT.